One and the same sample provided the 27 T cell receptor beta chains below, sequenced in a study of blood T cell repertoires in COVID-19. Profiling relied on immunoSEQ multiplex PCR, and the TCRdb table lists in-frame clones only, not all of them. The repertoire holds 150,000 to 200,000 clones, with over 75% as singletons. Input material: peripheral blood. All receptors derive from a human donor in a cohort sampled during active COVID-19.

The chain is built from TRBV2 and TRBJ1-5; 8 bases map to TRBD1. The CDR3 loop spans 15 amino acids. With V trimmed by 6 bases and J by 5 bases, 9 bases remained unmatched. Germline V gene lookup returns CDR1 SNHLY and CDR2 FYNNEI. The CDR3 nucleotides read TGTGCCAGCAGACCGGACAGGGCTAGTGATCAGCCCCAGCATTTT. This translates into CASRPDRASDQPQHF.

This clone was picked up many times. The V gene is TRBV19, the J gene TRBJ1-2; D not resolved. Trimming left V 7 bases short and J 8 bases short, with 17 bases between. There are 13 residues in the CDR3. Germline CDR1 LNHDA, CDR2 SQIVND (reference sequence). CDR3 in amino acids: CASTPRVLGGYTF. The DNA for the CDR3 is TGTGCCAGTACCCCCCGGGTTCTAGGCGGCTACACCTTC. The full variable domain, rest sourced from reference TRBV19 and TRBJ1-2, is DGGITQSPKYLFRKEGQNVTLSCEQNLNHDAMYWYRQDPGQGLRLIYYSQIVNDFQKGDIAEGYSVSREKKESFPLTVTSAQKNPTAFYLCASTPRVLGGYTFGSGTRLTVV.

CDR3 in amino acids: CASSELRGVGTDTQYF. The CDR3 region has the DNA TGTGCCAGCAGTGAACTCCGGGGGGTGGGCACAGATACGCAGTATTTT. The V gene is TRBV2, the J gene TRBJ2-3; 7 bases align to TRBD2. With V trimmed by 2 bases and J by 1 base, 6 bases remained unmatched. Germline V gene lookup returns CDR1 SNHLY and CDR2 FYNNEI. The CDR3 contains 16 residues.

The count of this clone is one. This chain joins TRBV9 and TRBJ2-1, with 8 positions matching TRBD2. Looked up from germline, CDR1 is SGDLS and CDR2 is YYNGEE. Trimming took 0 bases from V and 6 from J; bases not matched to a gene: 11. CDR3 length: 17 residues. In DNA, the CDR3 is TGTGCCAGCAGCGTAGCGCGAGCGGGAGTGTTAGGCAATGAGCAGTTCTTC. Residues: CASSVARAGVLGNEQFF.

A note on this clone: The sample has other DNA sequences that encode this CDR3 too. The chain combines TRBV3-1 (or the pseudogene TRBV3-2) with TRBJ1-1; 11 bases agree with TRBD1. V lost 6 bases and J lost 3; bases outside the gene matches: 18. The germline V gene has CDR1 LGHDT and CDR2 YNNKEL (reference sequence). This CDR3 region has 19 residues. The CDR3 region has the DNA TGTGCCAGCAGTCCGGACAGGGGGCGCGGGGGCCCGAGGGACACTGAAGCTTTCTTT. Its translation is CASSPDRGRGGPRDTEAFF.

The J gene is TRBJ1-5, the V gene TRBV11-3, with 10 bases matching TRBD1. The V and J ends lost 2 bases and 1 base, in that order; junction bases with no gene match: 11. This CDR3 is built from 19 residues. From germline, CDR1 is SGHNT and CDR2 YENEEA. CDR3 DNA: TGTGCCAGCAGCTTATCGCTTAATCCGGGACAGGGGAGCAATCAGCCCCAGCATTTT. Protein sequence: CASSLSLNPGQGSNQPQHF.

The chain employs TRBV6-5 and TRBJ1-1; TRBD1 agrees at 10 bases. Trimming removed 8 bases from V and 4 bases from J; junction bases left unmatched: 7. Germline CDR1 and CDR2: MNHEY and SVGAGI. This CDR3 contains 14 residues. The chain's CDR3 is CASGRTGGATEAFF. CDR3 coding DNA: TGTGCCAGCGGACGGACAGGGGGTGCCACTGAAGCTTTCTTT.

V usage is TRBV14 and J usage is TRBJ2-5; 7 bases map to TRBD2. V was clipped by 0 bases and J by 4 bases; unmatched bases: 5. CDR3 size: 15 residues. Germline CDR1 is SGHDN and CDR2 is FVKESK. The DNA for the CDR3 is TGTGCCAGCAGCCAAGAGGGGGGGACTCGAGAGACCCAGTACTTC. Protein sequence: CASSQEGGTRETQYF.

This chain connects TRBV3-1 (or the pseudogene TRBV3-2) to TRBJ1-1, with D perhaps TRBD1 (5 bases). Trimming left V 0 bases short and J 10 bases short, with 18 bases between. The V gene's germline CDR1 is LGHDT and CDR2 YNNKEL (reference sequence). The length of the CDR3 is 15 residues. The CDR3 sequence: CASSQETAGGGRAFF. CDR3 nucleotides: TGTGCCAGCAGCCAAGAAACGGCTGGGGGAGGCCGAGCTTTCTTT.

To note about this clone: Other DNA sequences in the sample encode the same CDR3. The chain joins TRBV7-8 to TRBJ1-2; 7 positions agree with TRBD1. J lost 4 bases, V lost 4 bases, and 3 bases had no gene match. This CDR3 is 13 amino acids long. Per the germline V gene, CDR1 is SGHVS and CDR2 is FQNEAQ. DNA for the CDR3: TGTGCCAGCAGCTCGGGACAGATCTATGGCTACACCTTC. It encodes CASSSGQIYGYTF.

V usage is TRBV11-2 and J usage is TRBJ1-2; D not certain. In germline, CDR1 is SGHAT, CDR2 FQNNGV. The CDR3 spans 14 residues. V lost 0 bases, J lost 4 bases, and 9 bases lay in between. The DNA for the CDR3 is TGTGCCAGCAGCTTAGAAACTCACCTCTATGGCTACACCTTC. It yields the protein CASSLETHLYGYTF.

The V and J genes are TRBV15 and TRBJ2-7; perhaps TRBD2 as D (5 bases). CDR3 length equals 13 residues. Germline loops: CDR1 LNHNV, CDR2 YYDKDF (reference sequence). The V gene lost 4 bases and the J gene lost 6 bases, with 13 bases spanning the gap. DNA for the CDR3: TGTGCCACCAGCACTTTCAGGAGCGGCGAGCAGTACTTC. Protein product: CATSTFRSGEQYF.

The rearrangement uses TRBV9 and TRBJ2-5; D is unclear. Germline V CDR1 and CDR2: SGDLS, YYNGEE. The CDR3 totals 19 residues. Trimming cost V 4 bases and J 5 bases, with 30 bases left between them. The CDR3 coding sequence is TGTGCCAGCAGCTCACCTCTCCCGGCAGGTAACGGAATTGGGGAGACCCAGTACTTC. It yields the protein CASSSPLPAGNGIGETQYF.

The V and J genes are TRBV12-3 or TRBV12-4 and TRBJ1-1; D unresolved. V gave up 2 bases and J gave up 5 bases, with 6 bases separating them. The CDR3 sequence is 12 residues long. This chain's CDR3 is CASSLMSTEAFF. CDR3 in DNA: TGTGCCAGCAGTTTAATGTCTACTGAAGCTTTCTTT.

The genes are TRBV30 and TRBJ2-7; D ambiguous. The germline gives CDR1 GTSNPN, CDR2 SVGIG (reference sequence). Trimming cost V 7 bases and J 5 bases, with 18 bases left between them. The CDR3 loop spans 13 amino acids. The CDR3 sequence: CASSGYSLDEQYF. CDR3 sequence (DNA): TGTGCCTCTTCAGGCTACTCTCTGGACGAGCAGTACTTC.

This rearrangement joins TRBV6-5 to TRBJ1-2; D gene uncertain. The CDR3 is 15 amino acids. The germline V and J ends were trimmed by 6 bases and 4 bases, with 18 bases remaining between them. The germline CDR1 and CDR2 sequences are MNHEY and SVGAGI. The CDR3 is CASSGEAGSAYGYTF. The DNA of the CDR3 is TGTGCCAGCAGCGGGGAAGCGGGCTCGGCCTATGGCTACACCTTC.

The V call is TRBV4-1, the J call TRBJ1-5, with a tentative D call TRBD1 (5 bases). The germline gives CDR1 MGHRA, CDR2 YSYEKL. V dropped 4 bases and J dropped 9 bases, with 19 bases sitting between them. The CDR3 totals 15 residues. CDR3 nucleotide sequence: TGCGCCAGCAGCCCGAGCGGGACCCTCGGGCGGCCCCAGCATTTT. The encoded protein is CASSPSGTLGRPQHF.

The chain recombines TRBV11-3 with TRBJ2-3; 7 bases match TRBD2. The V and J ends lost 2 bases and 0 bases, in that order; junction bases with no gene match: 5. This CDR3 is 16 amino acids long. Per germline, CDR1 SGHNT and CDR2 YENEEA. The DNA for the CDR3 is TGTGCCAGCAGCTTAAAGGTGGGAGGGAGCACAGATACGCAGTATTTT. It codes for CASSLKVGGSTDTQYF.

Note on this clone: The sample carries other DNA sequences with the same CDR3. The genes are TRBV19 and TRBJ1-5; no definite D call. The CDR3 runs to 13 residues. Trimming left V 1 base short and J 7 bases short, with 8 bases between. CDR1 and CDR2 from the germline V gene are LNHDA and SQIVND (reference sequence). The CDR3 here is CASSIGLAQPQHF. CDR3 nucleotides: TGTGCCAGTAGTATAGGGTTGGCCCAGCCCCAGCATTTT.

This chain uses TRBV6-6 with TRBJ1-2; perhaps TRBD1 as D (5 bases). Germline V gene data show CDR1 as MNHNY and CDR2 as SVGAGI (reference sequence). The V gene lost 6 bases and the J gene lost 2 bases, with 10 bases spanning the gap. The CDR3 has 13 residues. The CDR3 coding sequence is TGTGCCAGCAGCCCCCGACAGAACTATGGCTACACCTTC. This encodes CASSPRQNYGYTF.

This CDR3 is CASSDPREQYF. The CDR3 DNA reads TGCGCCAGCAGTGACCCCCGCGAGCAGTACTTC. The rearrangement uses TRBV10-2 and TRBJ2-7, with D unresolved. V was shortened by 3 bases and J by 6 bases, with 6 bases between the two germline ends. This CDR3 has 11 residues. Germline V CDR1 and CDR2: WSHSY, SAAADI.

The chain couples TRBV24-1 to TRBJ2-2; 12 bases are shared with TRBD1. J gave up 5 bases and V 12 bases, and 12 bases lay outside the gene matches. This CDR3 comprises 16 residues. CDR1 is KGHDR, CDR2 SFDVKD, per germline. In DNA form, the CDR3 reads TGTGCCTCCTCTGGGACAGGGGGCGGGATGACCGGGGAGCTGTTTTTT. It is translated as CASSGTGGGMTGELFF.

This clone occurred a few times. The J gene is TRBJ1-2, the V gene TRBV6-5; TRBD1 aligns across 7 bases. V trimming: 4 bases; J trimming: 3 bases; junction bases outside the gene matches: 8. CDR3 length: 15 residues. The germline V gene encodes CDR1 MNHEY and CDR2 SVGAGI. The CDR3 DNA is TGTGCCAGCAGTTTTCGGACAGGTCGGGACTATGGCTACACCTTC. This codes for CASSFRTGRDYGYTF.

This chain links TRBV19 with TRBJ2-1, with D possibly being TRBD2 (5 bases). Germline V gene lookup returns CDR1 LNHDA and CDR2 SQIVND (reference sequence). V lost 2 bases and J 8 bases, leaving 16 bases between the germline ends. CDR3 length: 15 amino acids. DNA for the CDR3: TGTGCCAGTAGTATACCGTGGAGGTCTATCGATGAGCAGTTCTTC. This gives the protein CASSIPWRSIDEQFF.

V gene TRBV3-1 (or the pseudogene TRBV3-2) combines with J gene TRBJ2-3, with 9 bases lining up with TRBD2. The ends lost 1 base at V and 0 bases at J; junction bases unmatched: 8. This CDR3 is built from 18 residues. Germline V gene data show CDR1 as LGHDT and CDR2 as YNNKEL (reference sequence). The CDR3 sequence is CASSQAGIAGESTDTQYF. The CDR3 coding sequence is TGTGCCAGCAGCCAAGCGGGTATAGCGGGAGAGAGCACAGATACGCAGTATTTT.

This chain joins TRBV11-2 and TRBJ2-6; D not resolved. There are 14 residues in the CDR3. V lost 3 bases to trimming and J lost 2 bases, with 5 bases between them. Per germline, CDR1 SGHAT and CDR2 FQNNGV. Here the CDR3 DNA reads TGTGCCAGCAGCTTGGAGCCTGGGGCCAACGTCCTGACTTTC. This encodes CASSLEPGANVLTF.

The V and J genes are TRBV18 and TRBJ1-2; no clear D. With 5 bases removed from V and 4 bases from J, the gap between germline ends came to 11 bases. CDR1 and CDR2 (germline): KGHSH, LQKENI. This CDR3 has 13 residues. CDR3 protein: CASSLDMTYGYTF. The DNA of the CDR3 is TGTGCCAGCTCATTAGACATGACCTATGGCTACACCTTC.